This T cell receptor beta chain was sequenced during a study of graft-versus-host responses after intestinal transplantation. Study-wide context: Multivisceral, liver-intestinal, or isolated intestinal transplants were performed in recipients. The whole recipient group had anti-thymocyte globulin induction followed by tacrolimus and steroids for roughly 3 years.

About this clone: Its antigen is unknown.

The repertoire was sequenced with immunoSEQ multiplex PCR; TCRdb's copy has only in-frame clones and lacks some. The profile shows about 120,000 clones, just over 90% of them singletons. The sample in question was unstimulated CD4+ T cells sorted from spleen or lymph node cells, obtained before transplant. The clonotype comes from a human donor who was the organ donor for an intestinal transplant.

In DNA form, the CDR3 reads TGTGCCAGCAGCAACGGACTAGGGTACTACAATGAGCAGTTCTTC. It specifies CASSNGLGYYNEQFF. The V gene is TRBV11-2, the J gene TRBJ2-1; the match to TRBD2 covers 7 bases. The CDR3 has 15 residues. Trimming took 5 bases from V and 3 from J; bases not matched to a gene: 7. Germline CDR1 reads SGHAT; CDR2 reads FQNNGV.